The next 17 T cell receptor beta chains were all read from a single sample in a study of blood T cell repertoires in COVID-19. Sequencing was performed with immunoSEQ multiplex PCR; in TCRdb, only in-frame clones are kept and a portion is missing. Of about 130,000 clones in the sample, about 86% were seen once. What was sequenced was peripheral blood. These receptors were collected from a woman aged 80 or over with acute or convalescent COVID-19.

J is TRBJ2-5 and V is TRBV19, with TRBD1 identical over 9 bases. Germline CDR1 is LNHDA and CDR2 is SQIVND (reference sequence). The CDR3 runs to 16 residues. J was trimmed by 5 bases and V by 2 bases; bases with no gene match: 9. The CDR3 loop is CASSIKGTGSGETQYF. The CDR3 nucleotides are TGTGCCAGTAGTATAAAGGGGACAGGGTCGGGGGAGACCCAGTACTTC.

The chain has TRBV6-5 and TRBJ1-2, with TRBD1 as a possible D gene (5 bases). Trimming cost V 6 bases and J 0 bases, with 8 bases left between them. The germline gives CDR1 MNHEY, CDR2 SVGAGI. The CDR3 is 13 residues long. This CDR3 is CASRTDPNYGYTF. CDR3 nucleotide sequence: TGTGCCAGCAGGACAGACCCTAACTATGGCTACACCTTC.

The chain has TRBV5-1 and TRBJ1-1; D gene uncertain. The CDR3 sequence is 16 residues long. Germline V gene lookup returns CDR1 SGHRS and CDR2 YFSETQ. The V end lost 0 bases, the J end lost 1 base, and 13 bases lay between the germline ends. The CDR3 sequence is CASSLALSGKNTEAFF. The CDR3 DNA is TGCGCCAGCAGCTTGGCCTTGTCGGGGAAGAACACTGAAGCTTTCTTT.

The sample holds a few counts of this clone. The chain joins TRBV10-2 to TRBJ2-5; D perhaps matches TRBD2 (6 bases). V dropped 4 bases and J dropped 3 bases, with 21 bases sitting between them. CDR1 is WSHSY and CDR2 is SAAADI in the germline V gene. The CDR3 is made up of 17 amino acids. CDR3 nucleotides: TGCGCCAGCAGTGGGGGTAGGGCTAGCGATTATAAAGAGACCCAGTACTTC. Encoded protein: CASSGGRASDYKETQYF.

The rearrangement joins TRBV18 to TRBJ1-1; maybe TRBD1 (5 bases). The germline V gene encodes CDR1 KGHSH and CDR2 LQKENI. Trimming shortened V by 5 bases and J by 4 bases, and 17 bases separated the two germline ends. CDR3 size: 15 residues. The CDR3 sequence is CASSNVQGLGTEAFF. For the CDR3, the DNA is TGTGCCAGCTCAAATGTTCAGGGATTGGGCACTGAAGCTTTCTTT.

The genes are TRBV7-2 and TRBJ1-2, with 7 bases lining up with TRBD1. V shed 5 bases and J 7 bases; nucleotides not matched to a gene: 4. The CDR3 contains 12 residues. Per the germline V gene, CDR1 is SGHTA and CDR2 is FQGNSA. CDR3 sequence (DNA): TGTGCCAGCAGCCCTACAGGGGTTGGCTACACCTTC. This translates into CASSPTGVGYTF.

Written as DNA, the CDR3 is TGTGCCAGCAGCTTGGACAGGCCGTCGCACACCGGGGAGCTGTTTTTT. Protein product: CASSLDRPSHTGELFF. V usage is TRBV7-2 and J usage is TRBJ2-2; TRBD1 aligns across 7 bases. The germline V gene has CDR1 SGHTA and CDR2 FQGNSA. This CDR3 spans 16 amino acids. J lost 3 bases, V lost 3 bases, and 7 bases had no gene match. Complete variable domain (other parts from reference TRBV7-2 and TRBJ2-2): GAGVSQSPSNKVTEKGKDVELRCDPISGHTALYWYRQSLGQGLEFLIYFQGNSAPDKSGLPSDRFSAERTGGSVSTLTIQRTQQEDSAVYLCASSLDRPSHTGELFFGEGSRLTVL.

J is TRBJ2-1 and V is TRBV7-9, with TRBD1 as a possible D gene (6 bases). From germline, CDR1 is SEHNR and CDR2 FQNEAQ (reference sequence). V was pared by 3 bases and J by 9 bases, with 15 bases between. The CDR3 runs to 14 residues. CDR3 sequence (DNA): TGTGCCAGCAGCTTCGAAAGGGGGTTAGTTGAGCAGTTCTTC. Translating it yields CASSFERGLVEQFF.

The V and J genes are TRBV29-1 and TRBJ1-2; the D is unclear. Germline lookup yields CDR1 SQVTM and CDR2 ANQGSEA. V dropped 4 bases and J dropped 6 bases, with 12 bases sitting between them. The CDR3 sequence is 12 residues long. CDR3 sequence: CSVGAGKDGYTF. The CDR3 bases are TGCAGCGTTGGAGCGGGGAAGGATGGCTACACCTTC. The full variable domain, completed using reference TRBV29-1 and TRBJ1-2, is SAVISQKPSRDICQRGTSLTIQCQVDSQVTMMFWYRQQPGQSLTLIATANQGSEATYESGFVIDKFPISRPNLTFSTLTVSNMSPEDSSIYLCSVGAGKDGYTFGSGTRLTVV.

The V call is TRBV6-5, the J call TRBJ2-7; the match to TRBD1 covers 9 bases. This CDR3 has 15 residues. Unmatched junction bases numbered 9, after V lost 5 bases and J lost 4 bases. The germline gives CDR1 MNHEY, CDR2 SVGAGI. CDR3 sequence: CASSKGQGGGYEQYF. The DNA for the CDR3 is TGTGCCAGCAGTAAGGGACAGGGAGGGGGGTACGAGCAGTACTTC.

The chain employs TRBV30 and TRBJ1-2, with D perhaps matching TRBD1 (6 bases). V was cut by 4 bases and J by 4 bases, with 19 bases left in between. The CDR3 extends over 15 amino acids. Germline CDR1 and CDR2: GTSNPN and SVGIG (reference sequence). DNA for the CDR3: TGTGCCTGGAAGAAGGGGGAGAACCGGGTCTATGGCTACACCTTC. Protein product: CAWKKGENRVYGYTF.

This clone was recorded a few times. The rearrangement joins TRBV5-4 to TRBJ2-6; TRBD1 matches at 11 bases. The CDR3 is made up of 17 amino acids. Germline lookup yields CDR1 SGHNT and CDR2 YYREEE (reference sequence). Trimming cost V 5 bases and J 1 base; bases outside gene matches: 5. The CDR3, as DNA: TGTGCCAGCAGACGGGACAGGGGGGCATCTGGGGCCAACGTCCTGACTTTC. Amino acids: CASRRDRGASGANVLTF.

The chain is built from TRBV27 and TRBJ2-5; 7 nucleotides line up with TRBD2. The CDR3 consists of 14 residues. In germline, CDR1 is MNHEY, CDR2 SMNVEV (reference sequence). V dropped 8 bases and J dropped 1; count of bases not matched to a gene: 7. CDR3 nucleotides: TGTGCCAGCGCCCGGAGCGGGACCCAAGAGACCCAGTACTTC. It is translated as CASARSGTQETQYF.

The gene calls are TRBV19 and TRBJ2-4; 8 nucleotides agree with TRBD1. The CDR3 is 15 residues long. The ends lost 4 bases at V and 3 bases at J; junction bases unmatched: 5. Germline V lookup: CDR1 LNHDA, CDR2 SQIVND (reference sequence). The CDR3, as DNA: TGTGCCAGTAGTAAACAGGGGGACGACAAAAACATTCAGTACTTC. This codes for CASSKQGDDKNIQYF.

This clone was found once. The chain links TRBV19 to TRBJ2-2; TRBD2 might be the D (6 bases). Germline V lookup: CDR1 LNHDA, CDR2 SQIVND (reference sequence). V lost 3 bases, J lost 6 bases, and 11 bases lay in between. The CDR3 has 14 residues. Written as DNA, the CDR3 is TGTGCCAGTAGTATGGGACTGACCCCCGGGGAGCTGTTTTTT. Protein product: CASSMGLTPGELFF.

The CDR3 bases are TGTGCCACCAGCAGTTCTTTTGGAGGACAGACAAACTATGGCTACACCTTC. It codes for CATSSSFGGQTNYGYTF. The V and J genes are TRBV15 and TRBJ1-2; TRBD1 might be the D (6 bases). Per the germline V gene, CDR1 is LNHNV and CDR2 is YYDKDF (reference sequence). V was cut by 3 bases and J by 2 bases, with 19 bases left in between. This CDR3 spans 17 amino acids.

This chain joins TRBV19 and TRBJ2-5; D perhaps matches TRBD1 (6 bases). The CDR3 covers 12 residues. Germline assignment: CDR1 LNHDA and CDR2 SQIVND (reference sequence). Trimming pared 5 bases from V and 9 bases from J, leaving 13 bases between. CDR3 sequence (DNA): TGTGCCAGTAGTCTCCTCAGGGGTCCCCAGTACTTC. Its protein product is CASSLLRGPQYF.